The sequence of this T cell receptor beta chain was determined in a study of regulatory T cells in long-lasting Graves disease. Study findings and constraints: More public clonotypes were shared by persistent patients (2,741) than by new patients (fewer than 1,000).

Construction of TCR beta libraries relied on iRepertoire HTBI primers and on Arm-PCR targeting CDR3 regions. TCRdb reanalysed the multiplex PCR reads using MiXCR and keeps one entry per CDR3 protein. In the table there are 700,000 or so distinct CDR3 sequences, around 32% of which are singletons. Concerning this clonotype: Its target is not known.

The time point: persistent/refractory GD, antithyroid drugs over 5 years with positive TRAb. From PBMCs, RNA was extracted and then used to make the TCR library. CDR3 length: 19 residues. Per germline, CDR1 LNHDA and CDR2 SQIVND (reference sequence). The junction had 16 bases not matched to a gene; V was cut back by 5 bases and J by 4 bases. The sequence derives from a female donor with Graves disease. The chain is built from TRBV19 and TRBJ2-6; 8 positions match TRBD1. The source was peripheral blood mononuclear cells (PBMCs), collected when the disease was refractory, from a patient treated with antithyroid drugs. CDR3 loop: CASSGRRTGNTPGANVLTF. DNA for the CDR3: TGTGCCAGTAGTGGGCGTCGGACAGGGAATACCCCCGGGGCCAACGTCCTGACTTTC.